The 20 T cell receptor beta chains listed next were all sequenced from one sample in a study of T cells in Graves' hyperthyroidism and ophthalmopathy. Regions amplified from RNA transcripts were the TCR beta CDR3 regions. Carried out on the TCR CDR3, a first-round RT-PCR used the HTBI primer set. A single record per CDR3 protein comes from TCRdb applying MiXCR to the multiplex PCR reads. The sample lists approximately 600,000 distinct CDR3 sequences, around 15% seen once, with 3% to 4.5% in the top ten. The sequenced material came from blood. The receptors come from a woman in her 30s with Graves' hyperthyroidism.

The chain employs TRBV2 and TRBJ1-6; the D gene is possibly TRBD1 (6 bases). Germline V gene sequence: CDR1 SNHLY, CDR2 FYNNEI. The V and J ends lost 3 bases and 1 base respectively, with 10 bases between them. The CDR3 runs 16 residues. The CDR3 spells CASSEEGESYNSPLHF. The CDR3 coding sequence is TGTGCCAGCAGTGAGGAGGGGGAATCCTATAATTCACCCCTCCACTTT.

This clonotype was seen ten or more times. The chain carries TRBV30 and TRBJ2-1, with 8 nucleotides matching TRBD2. CDR1 and CDR2 from the germline V gene are GTSNPN and SVGIG (reference sequence). The V gene end was trimmed by 8 bases and the J gene end by 0 bases; junction bases not matched to a gene: 6. CDR3 length equals 14 residues. The CDR3 reads CALGGESSYNEQFF. DNA of the CDR3: TGTGCCCTCGGGGGGGAAAGCTCCTACAATGAGCAGTTCTTC.

The table lists this clonotype with a few counts. The rearrangement uses TRBV28 and TRBJ1-5; possible D gene TRBD1, 6 bases. The CDR3 has 18 residues. Germline V gene data show CDR1 as MDHEN and CDR2 as SYDVKM. Trimming removed 4 bases at V and 5 bases at J, with 24 bases between. The CDR3 sequence is CASSWDSLGGGLHQPQHF. CDR3 nucleotides: TGTGCCAGCAGTTGGGACTCATTAGGGGGGGGGCTCCATCAGCCCCAGCATTTT. The variable domain in full, completed from reference TRBV28 and TRBJ1-5, reads DVKVTQSSRYLVKRTGEKVFLECVQDMDHENMFWYRQDPGLGLRLIYFSYDVKMKEKGDIPEGYSVSREKKERFSLILESASTNQTSMYLCASSWDSLGGGLHQPQHFGDGTRLSIL.

This clonotype has a handful of counts. The chain has TRBV20-1 and TRBJ2-1, with 14 bases identical to TRBD2. J was trimmed by 7 bases and V by 2 bases; bases with no gene match: 1. CDR1 and CDR2 (germline): DFQATT, SNEGSKA (reference sequence). This CDR3 has 14 residues. The CDR3 nucleotides are TGCAGTGCTAGAAGGACTAGCGGGAGGAATGAGCAGTTCTTC. It yields the protein CSARRTSGRNEQFF.

Here the CDR3 DNA reads TGTGCCAGCAGTCTACAGGCGGCGGTGGATTCACCCCTCCACTTT. Protein: CASSLQAAVDSPLHF. The chain links TRBV6-1 to TRBJ1-6; tentatively, D is TRBD1 (5 bases). With 5 bases removed from V and 8 bases from J, the gap between germline ends came to 16 bases. The CDR3 covers 15 residues. Germline values: CDR1 MNHNS, CDR2 SASEGT.

The table lists this clonotype with many counts. The genes are TRBV6-1 and TRBJ2-1, with 10 bases that match TRBD2. Trimming at V came to 4 bases and at J to 10 bases, leaving 16 bases not matched to a gene. Germline V gene lookup returns CDR1 MNHNS and CDR2 SASEGT. CDR3 length: 17 residues. CDR3 loop: CASSAMQGLAGVDEQFF. The CDR3 bases are TGTGCCAGCAGTGCAATGCAGGGCCTAGCGGGAGTAGACGAGCAGTTCTTC.

This clonotype was detected many times. The chain combines TRBV2 with TRBJ2-3; D gene unclear. This CDR3 is 15 amino acids long. V was trimmed by 2 bases and J by 0 bases, leaving 9 bases between them. In germline, CDR1 is SNHLY, CDR2 FYNNEI. DNA of the CDR3: TGTGCCAGCAGTGAATGGGGAAAAAGCACAGATACGCAGTATTTT. This encodes CASSEWGKSTDTQYF.

The table lists this clonotype with many counts. V and J are TRBV2 and TRBJ2-1, with D perhaps matching TRBD1 or TRBD2 (5 bases each). The CDR3 length is 12 residues. CDR1 and CDR2 from the germline V gene are SNHLY and FYNNEI. The germline V and J ends were trimmed by 6 bases and 4 bases, with 7 bases remaining between them. CDR3 coding DNA: TGTGCCAGCAGAGAGGGGTACAATGAGCAGTTCTTC. Encoded protein: CASREGYNEQFF. Variable domain in full (rest from reference TRBV2 and TRBJ2-1): EPEVTQTPSHQVTQMGQEVILRCVPISNHLYFYWYRQILGQKVEFLVSFYNNEISEKSEIFDDQFSVERPDGSNFTLKIRSTKLEDSAMYFCASREGYNEQFFGPGTRLTVL.

Ten or more counts support this clonotype. The CDR3 region is CASSFHPELPNTGELFF. Here the CDR3 DNA reads TGTGCCAGCAGTTTTCACCCAGAGCTACCGAACACCGGGGAGCTGTTTTTT. This chain links TRBV12-3 or TRBV12-4 with TRBJ2-2; D is undetermined. The CDR3 length is 17 residues. V was trimmed by 3 bases and J by 0 bases, leaving 14 bases between them.

In this sample, this clonotype turned up a few times. V and J are TRBV19 and TRBJ2-1; D is undetermined. The germline V and J ends were trimmed by 0 bases and 4 bases, with 7 bases remaining between them. The CDR3 is made up of 14 amino acids. Germline lookup yields CDR1 LNHDA and CDR2 SQIVND (reference sequence). Written as DNA, the CDR3 is TGTGCCAGTAGTATAGATCTCAGGTACAATGAGCAGTTCTTC. Translating gives CASSIDLRYNEQFF.

This clonotype has only a few counts. The chain links TRBV6-2 or TRBV6-3 to TRBJ2-1; 13 positions agree with TRBD2. CDR1 MNHEY and CDR2 SVGEGT come from the germline V gene. The CDR3 length is 15 residues. The trim removed 6 bases at V and 9 bases at J, leaving 8 bases unmatched. The CDR3 spells CASRSGTSGKGEQFF. In nucleotides, the CDR3 is TGTGCCAGCAGATCCGGGACTAGCGGGAAGGGTGAGCAGTTCTTC.

V is TRBV20-1 and J is TRBJ2-7, with 7 positions matching TRBD2. There are 14 residues in the CDR3. Germline CDR1 is DFQATT and CDR2 is SNEGSKA (reference sequence). The V gene end was trimmed by 5 bases and the J gene end by 2 bases; junction bases not matched to a gene: 9. The DNA for the CDR3 is TGCAGTGCTGACCTGGGGGGGGATACCTACGAGCAGTACTTC. Translating gives CSADLGGDTYEQYF.

Details on this clonotype: Mismatch with germline at one junction end may stem from a read error. The rearrangement links TRBV20-1 to TRBJ1-6; 10 nucleotides match TRBD1. CDR1 is DFQATT, CDR2 SNEGSKA, per germline (reference sequence). This CDR3 has 14 amino acids. CDR3 loop: CSAGDRGVNSPPHF. CDR3 coding DNA: TGCAGTGCTGGGGACAGGGGAGTTAATTCACCCCCCCACTTT.

This clonotype was observed a handful of times. The chain carries TRBV20-1 and TRBJ2-7; TRBD2 agrees at 7 bases. Germline loops: CDR1 DFQATT, CDR2 SNEGSKA (reference sequence). The V gene end was trimmed by 7 bases and the J gene end by 2 bases; junction bases not matched to a gene: 2. The CDR3 runs 11 residues. The CDR3 nucleotides read TGCAGTGGACTAGCAACCTACGAGCAGTACTTC. Protein product: CSGLATYEQYF.

This clonotype was observed at least ten times. The chain has TRBV7-3 and TRBJ2-7; 9 nucleotides align to TRBD1. This CDR3 region has 17 residues. J lost 3 bases, V lost 3 bases, and 12 bases had no gene match. Germline CDR1 and CDR2: SGHTA and FQGTGA. This chain's CDR3 is CASSLVVTGQGCYEQYF. CDR3 nucleotides: TGTGCCAGCAGCTTGGTAGTCACGGGACAGGGATGCTACGAGCAGTACTTC.

There are many counts of this clonotype. The chain carries TRBV2 and TRBJ1-5; a weak D match, TRBD1 (6 bases). The CDR3 is 13 residues long. In germline, CDR1 is SNHLY, CDR2 FYNNEI. V was pared by 3 bases and J by 9 bases, with 12 bases between. Here the CDR3 DNA reads TGTGCCAGCAGTGAGGGGGCGCGGTTGCCCCAGCATTTT. Protein sequence: CASSEGARLPQHF.

The V gene is TRBV2, the J gene TRBJ2-5; 12 nucleotides agree with TRBD2. With 4 bases clipped from V and 7 bases from J, the junction kept 7 bases outside the gene matches. The CDR3 runs 15 residues. Germline CDR1 and CDR2: SNHLY and FYNNEI. CDR3 in DNA: TGTGCCAGCAGTGTTCTAGCGGGAGGGCCTGGGACCCAGTACTTC. Translation: CASSVLAGGPGTQYF.

This clonotype has more than one count but fewer than ten. The CDR3 nucleotides are TGTGCCAGCAGCTTGGGACAGGGGACCACCGGGGAGCTGTTTTTT. This codes for CASSLGQGTTGELFF. This chain links TRBV7-8 with TRBJ2-2; 10 bases map to TRBD1. This CDR3 comprises 15 residues. V gave up 3 bases and J gave up 4 bases; unmatched junction bases: 2. Germline assignment: CDR1 SGHVS and CDR2 FQNEAQ.

Of note for this clonotype: A read error may produce the germline difference seen at one junction end. The chain joins TRBV6-1 to TRBJ2-5, with TRBD1 matching over 8 bases. Per germline, CDR1 MNHNS and CDR2 SASEGT. This CDR3 is 15 amino acids long. This chain's CDR3 is CASMQGAISAETRYF. The CDR3 region has the DNA TGTGCCAGCATGCAGGGGGCGATTTCGGCGGAGACCCGGTACTTC.

This clonotype was recorded at least ten times. V usage is TRBV30 and J usage is TRBJ2-7, with 8 bases matching TRBD1. The CDR3 loop spans 13 amino acids. The V gene's germline CDR1 is GTSNPN and CDR2 SVGIG (reference sequence). J was trimmed by 6 bases and V by 1 base; bases with no gene match: 5. CDR3 region: CAWSAGQGGEQYF. The CDR3, as DNA: TGTGCCTGGAGTGCAGGACAGGGCGGCGAGCAGTACTTC.